What follows is one T cell receptor (beta chain) and its context. Its matching antigen is unknown. This sample was taken from a study of post-analysis software for immune sequencing data. Study information: As for disease course, relapsing-remitting, secondary progressive and progressive-relapsing multiple sclerosis were all included. Whole-study findings and limits: Co-batched samples clustered tightly together by F measure.

cDNA libraries of TCR beta carried unique molecular identifiers. TCRdb called the PCR reads again in MiXCR, with one record for every CDR3 protein. Found here are approximately 730,000 distinct CDR3 sequences, around 27% of them singletons; the top ten hold around 0.56%. This clonotype originated in a girl between 10 and 17 years old with multiple sclerosis. The sample comprised blood.

CDR3: CASIDLAGNAYEQYF. In DNA form, the CDR3 reads TGTGCCAGCATCGACCTAGCGGGGAACGCCTACGAGCAGTACTTC. The chain joins TRBV6-2 or TRBV6-3 to TRBJ2-7; TRBD2 matches at 9 bases. The CDR3 has 15 residues. Germline V lookup: CDR1 MNHEY, CDR2 SVGEGT. The V and J ends lost 7 bases and 2 bases, in that order; junction bases with no gene match: 9.